The entry below describes one TCR beta chain. Its antigen is still unknown. Patients who had autoimmune disease history or got systemic immunosuppression were left out. The germline CDR1 and CDR2 sequences are SEHNR and FQNEAQ (reference sequence). The CDR3 sequence is 13 residues long. The ends were cut back, 3 bases at V and 5 bases at J, with 10 bases in the middle. The data derive from a study of OX40 agonist ivuxolimab in advanced cancers. Findings of the study overall: The antigens recognized by the expanded peripheral T cells, that is their antigen specificity, were not determined. Averaged across samples, CD8+ T cells carried more expanded clones than CD4+ did. Partial responders treated at 0.1-3.0 mg/kg exhibited clonal expansion among the lowest measured.

Only in-frame clones appear in the TCRdb table, and some are missing; sequencing was by immunoSEQ multiplex PCR. The data contain about 63,000 clones, over 80% of them singletons. The specimen comprised CD4+ or CD8+ T cells sorted from blood, sampled in a trial of the OX40 agonist ivuxolimab. The J gene is TRBJ1-1, the V gene TRBV7-9; tentatively, D is TRBD1 (5 bases). The receptor was isolated from an adult with an advanced solid tumor such as melanoma, head and neck, liver or kidney cancer. The CDR3 DNA follows: TGTGCCAGCAGCTTCGTCAGGGTAACTGAAGCTTTCTTT. Residues: CASSFVRVTEAFF.